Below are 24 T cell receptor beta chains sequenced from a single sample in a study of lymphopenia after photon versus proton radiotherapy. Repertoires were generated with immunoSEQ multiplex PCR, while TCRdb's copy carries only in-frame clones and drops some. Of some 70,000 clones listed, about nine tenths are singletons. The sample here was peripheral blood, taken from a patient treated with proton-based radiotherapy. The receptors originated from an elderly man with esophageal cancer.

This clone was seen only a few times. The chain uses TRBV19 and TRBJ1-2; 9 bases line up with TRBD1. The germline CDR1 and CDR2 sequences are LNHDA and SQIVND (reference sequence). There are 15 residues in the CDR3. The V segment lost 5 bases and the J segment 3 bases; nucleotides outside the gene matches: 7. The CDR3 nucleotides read TGTGCCAGTAGTGTACAGGGGGCGCGGGACTATGGCTACACCTTC. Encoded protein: CASSVQGARDYGYTF.

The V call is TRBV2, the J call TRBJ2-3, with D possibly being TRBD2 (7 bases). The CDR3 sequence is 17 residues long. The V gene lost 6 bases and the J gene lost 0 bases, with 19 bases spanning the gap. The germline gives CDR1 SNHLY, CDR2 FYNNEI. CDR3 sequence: CASSSRGQLHSTDTQYF. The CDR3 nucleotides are TGTGCCAGCAGCTCGCGGGGGCAACTGCATAGCACAGATACGCAGTATTTT.

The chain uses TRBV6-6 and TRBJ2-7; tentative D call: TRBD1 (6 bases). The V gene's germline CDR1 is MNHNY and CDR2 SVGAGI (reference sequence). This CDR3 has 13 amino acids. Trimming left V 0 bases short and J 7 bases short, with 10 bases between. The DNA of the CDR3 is TGTGCCAGCAGTTACTCGTACAGGGTTGAGCAGTACTTC. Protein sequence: CASSYSYRVEQYF.

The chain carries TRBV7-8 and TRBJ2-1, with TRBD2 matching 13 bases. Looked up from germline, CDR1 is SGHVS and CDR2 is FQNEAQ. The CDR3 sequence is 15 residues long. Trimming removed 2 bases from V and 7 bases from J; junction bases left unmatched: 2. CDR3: CASSLRTSGRNEQFF. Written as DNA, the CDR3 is TGTGCCAGCAGCTTACGGACTAGCGGGAGAAATGAGCAGTTCTTC.

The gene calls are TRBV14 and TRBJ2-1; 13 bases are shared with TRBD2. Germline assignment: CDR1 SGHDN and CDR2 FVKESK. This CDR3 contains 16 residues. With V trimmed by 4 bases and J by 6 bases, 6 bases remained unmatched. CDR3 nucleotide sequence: TGTGCCAGCAGCCTAATCGGACTAGCGGGGGTCAATGAGCAGTTCTTC. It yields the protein CASSLIGLAGVNEQFF.

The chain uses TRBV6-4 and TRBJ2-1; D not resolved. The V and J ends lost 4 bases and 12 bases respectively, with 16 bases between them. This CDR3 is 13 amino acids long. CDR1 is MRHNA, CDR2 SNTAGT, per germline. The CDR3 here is CASSALDGARQFF. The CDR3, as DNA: TGTGCCAGCAGTGCGCTAGACGGCGCGAGGCAGTTCTTC.

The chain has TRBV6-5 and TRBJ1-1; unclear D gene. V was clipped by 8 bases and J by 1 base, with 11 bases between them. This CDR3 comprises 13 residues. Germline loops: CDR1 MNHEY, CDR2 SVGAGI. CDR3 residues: CASYPWANTEAFF. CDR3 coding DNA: TGTGCCAGCTATCCCTGGGCGAACACTGAAGCTTTCTTT.

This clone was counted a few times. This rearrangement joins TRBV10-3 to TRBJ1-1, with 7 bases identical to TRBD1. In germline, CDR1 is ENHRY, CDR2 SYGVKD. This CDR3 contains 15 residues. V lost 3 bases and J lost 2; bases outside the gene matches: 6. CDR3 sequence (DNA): TGTGCCATCAGTGAAAGAGGGACAGAAAACACTGAAGCTTTCTTT. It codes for CAISERGTENTEAFF.

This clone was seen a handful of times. The CDR3 reads CASSLTGSSYEQYF. The CDR3 nucleotides read TGCGCCAGCAGCTTGACAGGGTCCTCCTACGAGCAGTACTTC. V gene TRBV5-1 combines with J gene TRBJ2-7, with D tentatively TRBD1 (6 bases). V was trimmed by 1 base and J by 0 bases, leaving 8 bases between them. The CDR3 covers 14 residues. Germline V gives CDR1 SGHRS, CDR2 YFSETQ. Filled out from reference TRBV5-1 and TRBJ2-7, the complete variable domain reads KAGVTQTPRYLIKTRGQQVTLSCSPISGHRSVSWYQQTPGQGLQFLFEYFSETQRNKGNFPGRFSGRQFSNSRSEMNVSTLELGDSALYLCASSLTGSSYEQYFGPGTRLTVT.

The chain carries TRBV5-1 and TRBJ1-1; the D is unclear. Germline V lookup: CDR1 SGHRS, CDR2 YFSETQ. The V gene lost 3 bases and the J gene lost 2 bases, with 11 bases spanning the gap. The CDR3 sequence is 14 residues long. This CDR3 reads CASSSSSGNTEAFF. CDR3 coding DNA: TGCGCCAGCAGCTCGAGTTCGGGAAACACTGAAGCTTTCTTT.

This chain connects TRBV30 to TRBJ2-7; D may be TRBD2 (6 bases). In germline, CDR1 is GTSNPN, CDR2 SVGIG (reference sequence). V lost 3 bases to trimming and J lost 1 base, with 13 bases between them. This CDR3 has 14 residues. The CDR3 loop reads CAWRGGTPSYEQYF. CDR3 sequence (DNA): TGTGCCTGGAGGGGCGGGACTCCTTCCTACGAGCAGTACTTC.

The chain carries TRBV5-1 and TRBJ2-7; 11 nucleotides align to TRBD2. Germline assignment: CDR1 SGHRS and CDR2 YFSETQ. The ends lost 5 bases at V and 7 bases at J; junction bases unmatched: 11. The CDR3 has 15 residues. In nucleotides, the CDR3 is TGCGCCAGCAGATCGGGACTAGCGGAGATTTTGGAGCAGTACTTC. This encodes CASRSGLAEILEQYF.

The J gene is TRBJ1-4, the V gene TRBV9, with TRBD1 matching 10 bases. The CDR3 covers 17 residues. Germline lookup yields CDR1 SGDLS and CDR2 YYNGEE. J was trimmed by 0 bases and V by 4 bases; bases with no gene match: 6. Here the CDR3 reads CASSPGQGRATNEKLFF. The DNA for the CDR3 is TGTGCCAGCAGCCCGGGACAGGGGAGGGCAACTAATGAAAAACTGTTTTTT.

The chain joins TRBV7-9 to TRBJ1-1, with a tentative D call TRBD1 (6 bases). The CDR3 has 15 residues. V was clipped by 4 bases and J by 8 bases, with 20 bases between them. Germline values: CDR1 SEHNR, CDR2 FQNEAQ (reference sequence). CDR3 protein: CASSSNTHREKEAFF. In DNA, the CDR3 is TGTGCCAGCAGCTCGAATACGCACAGGGAGAAGGAAGCTTTCTTT.

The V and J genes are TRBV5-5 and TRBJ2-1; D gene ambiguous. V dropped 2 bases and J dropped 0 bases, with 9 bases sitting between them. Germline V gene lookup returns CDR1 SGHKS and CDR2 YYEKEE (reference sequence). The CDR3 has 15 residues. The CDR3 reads CASSLMSYSYNEQFF. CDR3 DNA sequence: TGTGCCAGCAGCTTAATGTCATACTCCTACAATGAGCAGTTCTTC.

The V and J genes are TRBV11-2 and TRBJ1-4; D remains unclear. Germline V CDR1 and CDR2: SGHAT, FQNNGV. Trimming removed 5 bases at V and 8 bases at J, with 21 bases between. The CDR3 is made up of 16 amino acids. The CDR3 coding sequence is TGTGCCAGCAGCCACCCCTATGGCAGGCCCCGGGAAAAACTGTTTTTT. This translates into CASSHPYGRPREKLFF.

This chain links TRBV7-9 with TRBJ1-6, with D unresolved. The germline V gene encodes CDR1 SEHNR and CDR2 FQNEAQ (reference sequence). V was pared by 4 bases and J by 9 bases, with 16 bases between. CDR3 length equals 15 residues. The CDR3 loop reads CASSSSRTVSSPLHF. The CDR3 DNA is TGTGCCAGCAGCTCGTCCAGGACTGTGAGTTCACCCCTCCACTTT.

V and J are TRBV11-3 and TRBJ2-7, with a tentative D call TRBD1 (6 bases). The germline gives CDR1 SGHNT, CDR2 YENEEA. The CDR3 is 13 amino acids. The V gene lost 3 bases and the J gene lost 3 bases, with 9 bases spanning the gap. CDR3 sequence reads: CASSLAQGYEQYF. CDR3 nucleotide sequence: TGTGCCAGCAGCTTGGCACAGGGCTACGAGCAGTACTTC.

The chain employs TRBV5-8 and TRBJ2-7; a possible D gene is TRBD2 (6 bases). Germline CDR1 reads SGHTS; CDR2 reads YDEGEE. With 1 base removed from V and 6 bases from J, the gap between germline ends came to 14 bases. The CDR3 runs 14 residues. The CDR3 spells CASSLWEEDPEQYF. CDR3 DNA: TGTGCCAGCAGCTTGTGGGAGGAGGACCCCGAGCAGTACTTC.

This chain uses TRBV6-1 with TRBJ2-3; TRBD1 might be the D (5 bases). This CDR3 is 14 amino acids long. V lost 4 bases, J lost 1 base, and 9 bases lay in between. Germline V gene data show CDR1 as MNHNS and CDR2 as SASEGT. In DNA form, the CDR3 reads TGTGCCAGCAGTGTCGGCAGGGGCACAGATACGCAGTATTTT. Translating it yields CASSVGRGTDTQYF.

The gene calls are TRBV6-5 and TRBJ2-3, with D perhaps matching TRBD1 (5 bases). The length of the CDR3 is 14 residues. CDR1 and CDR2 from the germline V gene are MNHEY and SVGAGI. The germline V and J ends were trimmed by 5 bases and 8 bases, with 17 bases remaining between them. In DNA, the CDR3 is TGTGCCAGCAGTCCCTCCCAGGGTCAGCTTACGCAGTATTTT. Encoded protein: CASSPSQGQLTQYF.

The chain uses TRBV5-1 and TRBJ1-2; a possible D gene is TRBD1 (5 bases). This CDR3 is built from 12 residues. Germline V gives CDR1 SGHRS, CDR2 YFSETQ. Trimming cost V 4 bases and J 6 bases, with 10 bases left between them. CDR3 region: CASSPRGDGYTF. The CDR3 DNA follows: TGCGCCAGCAGCCCGAGAGGGGATGGCTACACCTTC.

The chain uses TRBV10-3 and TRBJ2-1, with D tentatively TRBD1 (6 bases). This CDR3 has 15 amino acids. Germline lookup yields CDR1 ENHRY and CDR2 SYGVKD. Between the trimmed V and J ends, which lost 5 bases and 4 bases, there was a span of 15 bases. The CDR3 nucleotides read TGTGCCATCAGTAGGACAGCGAAGGGGTACAATGAGCAGTTCTTC. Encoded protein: CAISRTAKGYNEQFF.

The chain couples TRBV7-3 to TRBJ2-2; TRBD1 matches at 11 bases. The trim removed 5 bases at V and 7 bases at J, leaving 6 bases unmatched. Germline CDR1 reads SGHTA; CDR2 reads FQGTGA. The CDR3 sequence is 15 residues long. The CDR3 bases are TGTGCCAGCAGCCCACGGACAGGGGGCATCGGGGAGCTGTTTTTT. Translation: CASSPRTGGIGELFF.